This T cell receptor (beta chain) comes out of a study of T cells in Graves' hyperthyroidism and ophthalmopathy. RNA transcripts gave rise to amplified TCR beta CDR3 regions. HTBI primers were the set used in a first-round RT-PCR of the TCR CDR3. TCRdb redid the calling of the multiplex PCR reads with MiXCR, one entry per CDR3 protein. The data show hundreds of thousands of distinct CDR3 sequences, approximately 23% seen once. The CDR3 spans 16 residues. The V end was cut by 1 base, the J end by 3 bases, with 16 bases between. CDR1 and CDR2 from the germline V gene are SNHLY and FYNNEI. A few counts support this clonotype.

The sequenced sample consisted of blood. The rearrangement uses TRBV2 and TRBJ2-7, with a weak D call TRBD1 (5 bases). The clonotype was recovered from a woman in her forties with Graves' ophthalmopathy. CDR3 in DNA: TGTGCCAGCAGTGAAGTTTTAGGGCAGGGCCTCTACGAGCAGTACTTC. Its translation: CASSEVLGQGLYEQYF.